What follows are 32 T cell receptor beta chains derived from one specimen sequenced in a study of shared clonotypes between healthy human individuals (dated by TCRdb to 2020 to 2021). Libraries were built with the immunoSEQ multiplex PCR assay. The clones in this table, taken by TCRdb from immuneACCESS, are in-frame only. Not every clone is retained; where verified, under half of the shortfall comes from an unresolved V gene, and the cause of the rest is unknown. The sample includes about 2.3 million clones, with approximately 93% observed a single time. Roughly 0.36% of the sample is in the top ten clones. Material: naive CD4+ T cells from PBMCs. This specimen's cell subset or site label, interpreted: CD45RA+ positively selected. The receptors originated from a man aged 18 to 30 in good health. Some clones in this sample may be carry-over from other donors' samples.

The sample holds one count of this clone. This chain joins TRBV30 and TRBJ1-2, with a tentative D call TRBD1 (6 bases). The germline gives CDR1 GTSNPN, CDR2 SVGIG (reference sequence). V gave up 0 bases and J gave up 3 bases, with 14 bases separating them. The CDR3 has 15 residues. The CDR3 nucleotides are TGTGCCTGGAGTGTAGGGACAACTACGGACTATGGCTACACCTTC. Amino acids: CAWSVGTTTDYGYTF.

The chain uses TRBV28 and TRBJ1-5; tentative D call: TRBD1 (5 bases). Germline CDR1 is MDHEN and CDR2 is SYDVKM. V gave up 5 bases and J gave up 4 bases, with 15 bases separating them. This CDR3 spans 15 amino acids. In DNA form, the CDR3 reads TGTGCCAGCAGTCCCCGGGGGGTTGGGAATCAGCCCCAGCATTTT. This gives the protein CASSPRGVGNQPQHF.

This chain joins TRBV19 and TRBJ2-1; 8 nucleotides line up with TRBD1. The CDR3 spans 15 residues. V lost 5 bases and J lost 2; bases outside the gene matches: 5. Germline loops: CDR1 LNHDA, CDR2 SQIVND (reference sequence). The CDR3 DNA reads as TGTGCCAGTAGTCCCATGGGACAGGCCTACAATGAGCAGTTCTTC. It yields the protein CASSPMGQAYNEQFF.

The chain links TRBV7-8 to TRBJ1-1; D gene unclear. Trimming took off 3 bases at V and 2 bases at J, with 16 bases between the two ends. From germline, CDR1 is SGHVS and CDR2 FQNEAQ. The CDR3 loop spans 16 amino acids. Here the CDR3 reads CASSFRLVGLNTEAFF. The CDR3, as DNA: TGTGCCAGCAGCTTCCGACTAGTTGGGCTAAACACTGAAGCTTTCTTT.

The V call is TRBV11-2, the J call TRBJ1-1, with D perhaps matching TRBD1 (6 bases). The V end lost 5 bases, the J end lost 6 bases, and 19 bases lay between the germline ends. Germline CDR1 reads SGHAT; CDR2 reads FQNNGV. This CDR3 is built from 15 residues. As DNA, the CDR3 is TGTGCCAGCAGCCGGATACAGGGAATCGGGGCTGAAGCTTTCTTT. Encoded protein: CASSRIQGIGAEAFF.

The V call is TRBV5-1, the J call TRBJ2-5; a possible D gene is TRBD2 (5 bases). V lost 4 bases to trimming and J lost 5 bases, with 15 bases between them. This CDR3 has 14 amino acids. Germline CDR1 SGHRS, CDR2 YFSETQ. CDR3 in amino acids: CASSPVGEGETQYF. CDR3 in DNA: TGCGCCAGCAGCCCGGTCGGGGAAGGGGAGACCCAGTACTTC.

V gene TRBV7-3 combines with J gene TRBJ2-1; 9 nucleotides agree with TRBD2. CDR1 and CDR2 (germline): SGHTA, FQGTGA. The CDR3 totals 14 residues. V dropped 7 bases and J dropped 7; count of bases not matched to a gene: 8. CDR3 coding DNA: TGTGCCAGCACACCGGGACTAGCTATTAATGAGCAGTTCTTC. It is translated as CASTPGLAINEQFF. Full variable domain (remainder filled in from reference TRBV7-3 and TRBJ2-1): GAGVSQTPSNKVTEKGKYVELRCDPISGHTALYWYRQSLGQGPEFLIYFQGTGAADDSGLPNDRFFAVRPEGSVSTLKIQRTERGDSAVYLCASTPGLAINEQFFGPGTRLTVL.

This chain uses TRBV5-1 with TRBJ2-1; the match to TRBD2 covers 9 bases. The trim removed 5 bases at V and 7 bases at J, leaving 13 bases unmatched. The CDR3 contains 16 residues. Germline values: CDR1 SGHRS, CDR2 YFSETQ. The CDR3 spells CASSNIGIAGVNEQFF. CDR3 DNA sequence: TGCGCCAGCAGTAATATCGGAATAGCGGGAGTAAATGAGCAGTTCTTC.

This chain joins TRBV21-1 and TRBJ2-3; the tabulated D call, TRBD2, remains unverified against the DNA. TRBV21-1 is a listed pseudogene. The CDR3 totals 14 residues. CDR3 sequence reads: CASPRPGRTDTQYF. For the CDR3, the DNA is TGTGCCAGCCCCCGGCCGGGGAGGACAGATACGCAGTATTTT.

The chain couples TRBV6-1 to TRBJ2-3, with D tentatively TRBD1 or TRBD2 (6 bases each). The CDR3 spans 15 residues. V lost 10 bases and J 6 bases, leaving 23 bases between the germline ends. The germline V gene has CDR1 MNHNS and CDR2 SASEGT. The chain's CDR3 is CATSPGGLGSDTQYF. CDR3 sequence (DNA): TGTGCCACCTCTCCCGGGGGCTTGGGGAGCGATACGCAGTATTTT.

This clone was recorded once. The chain uses TRBV7-2 and TRBJ2-5, with TRBD2 matching over 10 bases. V shed 5 bases and J 0 bases; nucleotides not matched to a gene: 3. This CDR3 is built from 15 residues. Germline V gene data show CDR1 as SGHTA and CDR2 as FQGNSA. The CDR3, as DNA: TGTGCCAGCAGCCGAGCGGGAGGGTACCAAGAGACCCAGTACTTC. It yields the protein CASSRAGGYQETQYF.

The gene calls are TRBV7-2 and TRBJ1-5; no definite D call. Per germline, CDR1 SGHTA and CDR2 FQGNSA. CDR3 length: 16 amino acids. V lost 1 base and J lost 4, with 14 bases in between. The CDR3, as DNA: TGTGCCAGCAGCTTAGTGTCAACTGGTACGAATCAGCCCCAGCATTTT. The encoded protein is CASSLVSTGTNQPQHF.

The chain couples TRBV29-1 to TRBJ2-5, with 7 bases identical to TRBD2. The J segment lost 5 bases and the V segment lost 4 bases, leaving 4 bases of the junction unmatched. Germline CDR1 is SQVTM and CDR2 is ANQGSEA. The CDR3 spans 12 residues. In nucleotides, the CDR3 is TGCAGCGTTGGCAGGGAGGGGGAGACCCAGTACTTC. Amino acids: CSVGREGETQYF.

The chain couples TRBV28 to TRBJ1-2; D not certain. The CDR3 spans 13 residues. CDR1 and CDR2 (germline): MDHEN, SYDVKM. Deletions cut 2 bases from V and 4 bases from J, with 8 bases between. The CDR3 spells CASSLGEGYGYTF. DNA of the CDR3: TGTGCCAGCAGTTTAGGTGAAGGCTATGGCTACACCTTC.

This rearrangement joins TRBV4-1 to TRBJ2-4; 7 bases line up with TRBD1. V lost 4 bases and J lost 1; bases outside the gene matches: 4. The germline CDR1 and CDR2 sequences are MGHRA and YSYEKL. The CDR3 consists of 15 residues. The CDR3 nucleotides are TGCGCCAGCAGCCCGACAGGGTTCGCCAAAAACATTCAGTACTTC. As protein: CASSPTGFAKNIQYF.

Concerning this clone: Within the sample, other DNA sequences also encode this same CDR3. The gene calls are TRBV5-6 and TRBJ2-3, with D possibly being TRBD2 (6 bases). Trimming cost V 4 bases and J 0 bases, with 12 bases left between them. The CDR3 has 15 amino acids. CDR1 and CDR2 (germline): SGHDT, YYEEEE. The CDR3 DNA follows: TGTGCCAGCAGCCGAAGAGGGACTAGCACAGATACGCAGTATTTT. This gives the protein CASSRRGTSTDTQYF.

The chain is built from TRBV28 and TRBJ2-7; D remains unclear. The CDR3 sequence is 15 residues long. CDR1 is MDHEN, CDR2 SYDVKM, per germline. The V and J ends lost 7 bases and 0 bases respectively, with 16 bases between them. The CDR3 nucleotides read TGTGCCAGCACCCCCCCGATGTGGAGCTCCTACGAGCAGTACTTC. As protein: CASTPPMWSSYEQYF.

This chain joins TRBV15 and TRBJ2-2; possible D gene TRBD2, 6 bases. The CDR3 sequence is 14 residues long. Germline CDR1 reads LNHNV; CDR2 reads YYDKDF (reference sequence). Trimming took off 5 bases at V and 7 bases at J, with 14 bases between the two ends. The CDR3, as DNA: TGTGCCACCAGCCTCGGGACTTTAGACGGGGAGCTGTTTTTT. Its translation: CATSLGTLDGELFF.

The rearrangement links TRBV6-6 to TRBJ2-7; TRBD1 is a possible D gene (6 bases). The germline CDR1 and CDR2 sequences are MNHNY and SVGAGI (reference sequence). V lost 0 bases and J lost 5, with 11 bases in between. This CDR3 contains 14 residues. The DNA for the CDR3 is TGTGCCAGCAGTTACTCCAGGGGTTCCCACGAGCAGTACTTC. Amino acid sequence: CASSYSRGSHEQYF.

This clone was seen a single time. The V and J genes are TRBV5-1 and TRBJ1-1, with D unclear. V lost 4 bases and J lost 4, with 23 bases in between. The CDR3 loop spans 17 amino acids. CDR1 and CDR2 (germline): SGHRS, YFSETQ. The CDR3 loop reads CASSALGSPLPSTEAFF. In DNA form, the CDR3 reads TGCGCCAGCAGCGCCCTAGGATCTCCCCTGCCGTCCACTGAAGCTTTCTTT.

Only one count was recorded for this clone. The chain is built from TRBV5-6 and TRBJ1-2; D is unresolved. Germline CDR1 and CDR2: SGHDT and YYEEEE. V was shortened by 3 bases and J by 3 bases, with 18 bases between the two germline ends. The CDR3 length is 16 residues. The CDR3 loop reads CASSYLVVELYYGYTF. The CDR3 DNA reads as TGTGCCAGCAGCTACCTTGTGGTGGAACTCTACTATGGCTACACCTTC.

V gene TRBV10-1 combines with J gene TRBJ2-4; D may be TRBD1 (6 bases). Germline-derived CDR1 and CDR2 are WNHNN and SYGVQD (reference sequence). V was cut by 10 bases and J by 7 bases, with 17 bases left in between. This CDR3 is built from 13 residues. This CDR3 is CATEQGYFNIQYF. CDR3 bases: TGCGCCACCGAACAGGGATACTTTAACATTCAGTACTTC.

The rearrangement uses TRBV27 and TRBJ2-1; 10 bases fit TRBD2. Germline V lookup: CDR1 MNHEY, CDR2 SMNVEV (reference sequence). This CDR3 has 16 amino acids. Trimming took 7 bases from V and 7 from J; bases not matched to a gene: 13. DNA for the CDR3: TGTGCCAGCACCCCCCGCCTAGCGGGAGCGTGGAATGAGCAGTTCTTC. This gives the protein CASTPRLAGAWNEQFF.

This clone is a singleton in its sample. The chain couples TRBV5-4 to TRBJ2-7, with 11 bases matching TRBD2. The CDR3 is 17 amino acids. Germline CDR1 and CDR2: SGHNT and YYREEE (reference sequence). V dropped 0 bases and J dropped 4; count of bases not matched to a gene: 9. CDR3 in amino acids: CASSLVGGTSGGYEQYF. The DNA for the CDR3 is TGTGCCAGCAGCTTGGTGGGCGGGACTAGCGGCGGATACGAGCAGTACTTC.

On this clone itself: This sample also contains other DNA sequences that code for the same CDR3. The rearrangement joins TRBV28 to TRBJ2-5; no firm D call. Germline CDR1 reads MDHEN; CDR2 reads SYDVKM. Trimming removed 5 bases from V and 5 bases from J, with 9 bases in between. CDR3 length equals 12 residues. CDR3 residues: CASSPVWETQYF. CDR3 coding DNA: TGTGCCAGCAGTCCCGTCTGGGAGACCCAGTACTTC. Full variable domain (missing parts from reference TRBV28 and TRBJ2-5): DVKVTQSSRYLVKRTGEKVFLECVQDMDHENMFWYRQDPGLGLRLIYFSYDVKMKEKGDIPEGYSVSREKKERFSLILESASTNQTSMYLCASSPVWETQYFGPGTRLLVL.

This sequence joins TRBV5-1 and TRBJ2-1, with D perhaps TRBD2 (6 bases). This CDR3 has 16 amino acids. V was cut by 0 bases and J by 10 bases, with 20 bases left in between. CDR1 and CDR2 (germline): SGHRS, YFSETQ. In DNA form, the CDR3 reads TGCGCCAGCAGCTTGGGTTTGACTAGAGGCCAAGGGGAGCAGTTCTTC. Protein sequence: CASSLGLTRGQGEQFF.

The rearrangement uses TRBV5-4 and TRBJ1-4; perhaps TRBD1 as D (6 bases). This CDR3 spans 14 amino acids. Germline CDR1 and CDR2: SGHNT and YYREEE (reference sequence). V lost 4 bases to trimming and J lost 6 bases, with 13 bases between them. CDR3 amino acids: CASSRRGSHEKLFF. CDR3 nucleotide sequence: TGTGCCAGCAGCCGCAGGGGTAGTCATGAAAAACTGTTTTTT.

The chain recombines TRBV14 with TRBJ2-7; D remains ambiguous. V was shortened by 1 base and J by 12 bases, with 10 bases between the two germline ends. CDR1 is SGHDN and CDR2 is FVKESK in the germline V gene. This CDR3 region has 11 residues. This chain's CDR3 is CASSQGPTWYF. Written as DNA, the CDR3 is TGTGCCAGCAGCCAAGGACCCACTTGGTACTTC.

CDR3 sequence (DNA): TGTGCCAGCAGCGGGACAGGGCCCAATACCTACGAGCAGTACTTC. Translation: CASSGTGPNTYEQYF. The rearrangement links TRBV21-1 to TRBJ2-7; the table gives TRBD1 as D, unverified against the DNA. TRBV21-1 constitutes a pseudogene. The length of the CDR3 is 15 residues.

In DNA, the CDR3 is TGCGCCAGCAGCTTCTCAACAGATAAGCAGTACTTC. Its translation is CASSFSTDKQYF. This chain links TRBV5-1 with TRBJ2-7; D not certain. Germline CDR1 SGHRS, CDR2 YFSETQ. This CDR3 spans 12 amino acids. V was trimmed by 2 bases and J by 8 bases, leaving 11 bases between them.

J is TRBJ2-7 and V is TRBV15, with D tentatively TRBD2 (6 bases). Trimming removed 3 bases at V and 3 bases at J, with 15 bases between. The CDR3 covers 15 residues. The germline gives CDR1 LNHNV, CDR2 YYDKDF (reference sequence). The CDR3 region has the DNA TGTGCCACCAGCAGTCCCCGGGACTCTCTCTACGAGCAGTACTTC. It yields the protein CATSSPRDSLYEQYF. Full variable domain (missing parts from reference TRBV15 and TRBJ2-7): DAMVIQNPRYQVTQFGKPVTLSCSQTLNHNVMYWYQQKSSQAPKLLFHYYDKDFNNEADTPDNFQSRRPNTSFCFLDIRSPGLGDTAMYLCATSSPRDSLYEQYFGPGTRLTVT.

The genes are TRBV19 and TRBJ2-3; TRBD2 aligns across 10 bases. Germline CDR1 is LNHDA and CDR2 is SQIVND (reference sequence). V shed 7 bases, J shed 6 bases, and the junction held 7 bases outside the gene matches. The CDR3 loop spans 14 amino acids. DNA of the CDR3: TGTGCCAGTACCGTAGCGGGAGGTTCGGATACGCAGTATTTT. This encodes CASTVAGGSDTQYF.